The 24 T cell receptor beta chains in this list originate from one sample, sequenced in a study of blood T cell repertoires in COVID-19. Some clones are missing from TCRdb's copy, which holds only in-frame ones; the method was immunoSEQ multiplex PCR. Altogether 140,000 to 150,000 clones are present, 88% being singletons, with the ten largest covering roughly 1.5%. The sequencing input was peripheral blood. These receptor sequences come from a woman aged 45-60 years with acute or convalescent COVID-19.

This chain joins TRBV11-3 and TRBJ2-7, with 12 bases aligning to TRBD2. The CDR3 covers 16 residues. Trimming removed 5 bases from V and 0 bases from J; junction bases left unmatched: 5. From germline, CDR1 is SGHNT and CDR2 YENEEA. CDR3 in DNA: TGTGCCAGCAGCCCCGGGACTAGCGGGCACTCCTACGAGCAGTACTTC. This codes for CASSPGTSGHSYEQYF.

The V and J genes are TRBV7-2 and TRBJ1-2, with 11 bases aligning to TRBD1. Germline V CDR1 and CDR2: SGHTA, FQGNSA. V shed 4 bases and J 4 bases; nucleotides not matched to a gene: 5. This CDR3 is built from 15 residues. The CDR3 nucleotides read TGTGCCAGCAGCTCAGGAGGGACAGGGGGCTATGGCTACACCTTC. It is translated as CASSSGGTGGYGYTF.

The rearrangement links TRBV7-2 to TRBJ1-5; D uncertain. Germline V gives CDR1 SGHTA, CDR2 FQGNSA. The CDR3 is 13 amino acids. The V end was cut by 4 bases, the J end by 7 bases, with 11 bases between. CDR3 protein: CASSSVVSQPQHF. The CDR3 DNA is TGTGCCAGCAGCTCGGTGGTATCCCAGCCCCAGCATTTT. The whole variable domain, remainder taken from reference TRBV7-2 and TRBJ1-5, is GAGVSQSPSNKVTEKGKDVELRCDPISGHTALYWYRQSLGQGLEFLIYFQGNSAPDKSGLPSDRFSAERTGGSVSTLTIQRTQQEDSAVYLCASSSVVSQPQHFGDGTRLSIL.

The rearrangement links TRBV10-3 to TRBJ2-1, with 8 bases lining up with TRBD1. The CDR3 spans 14 residues. The ends lost 4 bases at V and 8 bases at J; junction bases unmatched: 7. CDR1 is ENHRY, CDR2 SYGVKD, per germline. CDR3 sequence (DNA): TGTGCCATCAGTGGGGGACAGGTCCTCTATGAGCAGTTCTTC. This gives the protein CAISGGQVLYEQFF.

This clone was picked up one time. The chain combines TRBV6-5 with TRBJ1-2; TRBD1 might be the D (6 bases). CDR1 and CDR2 (germline): MNHEY, SVGAGI. The CDR3 consists of 14 residues. Trimming took off 5 bases at V and 2 bases at J, with 12 bases between the two ends. The CDR3 nucleotides read TGTGCCAGCAGTCTAGAGGGACAAAACTATGGCTACACCTTC. Translated: CASSLEGQNYGYTF.

The genes are TRBV19 and TRBJ1-6; D perhaps matches TRBD1 (6 bases). Germline V gives CDR1 LNHDA, CDR2 SQIVND (reference sequence). The V and J ends lost 8 bases and 7 bases respectively, with 12 bases between them. This CDR3 contains 13 residues. The CDR3 protein is CASQDSPNSPLHF. The CDR3 DNA reads TGTGCCAGTCAGGACAGTCCAAATTCACCCCTCCACTTT. The complete variable domain, with remaining parts taken from reference TRBV19 and TRBJ1-6, reads DGGITQSPKYLFRKEGQNVTLSCEQNLNHDAMYWYRQDPGQGLRLIYYSQIVNDFQKGDIAEGYSVSREKKESFPLTVTSAQKNPTAFYLCASQDSPNSPLHFGNGTRLTVT.

The chain combines TRBV24-1 with TRBJ2-2; D may be TRBD1 (6 bases). V gave up 6 bases and J gave up 0 bases, with 10 bases separating them. Germline CDR1 reads KGHDR; CDR2 reads SFDVKD. CDR3 length: 15 residues. The CDR3 here is CATSTTGTNTGELFF. DNA for the CDR3: TGTGCCACCAGTACTACAGGGACGAACACCGGGGAGCTGTTTTTT.

The chain is built from TRBV21-1 and TRBJ1-2; the DNA was not used to check the table's D call, TRBD1. TRBV21-1 is recorded as a pseudogene. CDR3 length: 10 residues. The CDR3 sequence: CEDNNYGYTF. The CDR3 coding sequence is TGTGAAGACAATAACTATGGCTACACCTTC.

Only one count was recorded for this clone. The V gene is TRBV18, the J gene TRBJ2-2; TRBD2 matches 15 bases. The V gene's germline CDR1 is KGHSH and CDR2 LQKENI. This CDR3 spans 17 amino acids. Trimming removed 2 bases from V and 6 bases from J; junction bases left unmatched: 4. The CDR3 spells CASSPRTSGRESGELFF. In DNA form, the CDR3 reads TGTGCCAGCTCACCAAGGACTAGCGGGAGGGAATCCGGGGAGCTGTTTTTT.

This rearrangement joins TRBV5-6 to TRBJ1-5; perhaps TRBD1 as D (6 bases). The CDR3 length is 16 residues. The V and J ends lost 2 bases and 0 bases respectively, with 12 bases between them. Looked up from germline, CDR1 is SGHDT and CDR2 is YYEEEE. The CDR3 loop is CASSFFDRNSNQPQHF. CDR3 sequence (DNA): TGTGCCAGCAGCTTCTTCGACAGGAATAGCAATCAGCCCCAGCATTTT.

This chain links TRBV30 with TRBJ2-1; possibly TRBD1 for D (6 bases). CDR3 size: 14 residues. CDR1 is GTSNPN and CDR2 is SVGIG in the germline V gene (reference sequence). V lost 3 bases to trimming and J lost 3 bases, with 12 bases between them. CDR3 DNA sequence: TGTGCCTGGAGAAGTCCAGGGGTCTACAATGAGCAGTTCTTC. Its translation: CAWRSPGVYNEQFF. The full variable domain, in which reference TRBV30 and TRBJ2-1 provide the parts outside the CDR3, is SQTIHQWPATLVQPVGSPLSLECTVEGTSNPNLYWYRQAAGRGLQLLFYSVGIGQISSEVPQNLSASRPQDRQFILSSKKLLLSDSGFYLCAWRSPGVYNEQFFGPGTRLTVL.

The chain joins TRBV5-4 to TRBJ2-1, with a weak D call TRBD2 (6 bases). CDR3 length: 14 residues. From germline, CDR1 is SGHNT and CDR2 YYREEE (reference sequence). V was shortened by 3 bases and J by 8 bases, with 15 bases between the two germline ends. This CDR3 is CASSSRRGSDEQFF. DNA for the CDR3: TGTGCCAGCAGCTCAAGACGGGGGAGCGATGAGCAGTTCTTC.

The V call is TRBV29-1, the J call TRBJ2-5; TRBD2 matches 9 bases. Germline values: CDR1 SQVTM, CDR2 ANQGSEA. This CDR3 contains 13 residues. V lost 4 bases, J lost 4 bases, and 4 bases stayed unmatched. Here the CDR3 reads CSVAAGGSETQYF. The CDR3 bases are TGCAGCGTTGCAGCGGGGGGATCAGAGACCCAGTACTTC.

The V call is TRBV27, the J call TRBJ2-5; possibly TRBD1 for D (5 bases). CDR1 is MNHEY and CDR2 is SMNVEV in the germline V gene (reference sequence). V was shortened by 0 bases and J by 5 bases, with 16 bases between the two germline ends. The CDR3 extends over 16 amino acids. This CDR3 is CASSLSAGHLGETQYF. CDR3 sequence (DNA): TGTGCCAGCAGTTTATCAGCTGGACACCTCGGGGAGACCCAGTACTTC.

This clone was recorded once. This chain uses TRBV24-1 with TRBJ2-2; 11 positions agree with TRBD2. CDR1 and CDR2 from the germline V gene are KGHDR and SFDVKD. The CDR3 is 15 residues long. Trimming cost V 5 bases and J 5 bases; bases outside gene matches: 3. CDR3 residues: CATSGSSGRTGELFF. CDR3 nucleotide sequence: TGTGCCACCAGTGGGTCTAGCGGGAGGACCGGGGAGCTGTTTTTT.

The sample holds one count of this clone. The V and J genes are TRBV5-1 and TRBJ1-3; a weak D match, TRBD1 (5 bases). Trimming removed 0 bases from V and 2 bases from J, with 9 bases in between. The germline CDR1 and CDR2 sequences are SGHRS and YFSETQ. The CDR3 contains 15 residues. The CDR3 loop reads CASSLGGAAGNTIYF. Here the CDR3 DNA reads TGCGCCAGCAGCTTGGGCGGGGCGGCTGGAAACACCATATATTTT.

The V call is TRBV9, the J call TRBJ1-2; D unresolved. Germline lookup yields CDR1 SGDLS and CDR2 YYNGEE. The V end lost 4 bases, the J end lost 6 bases, and 16 bases lay between the germline ends. This CDR3 has 14 residues. In DNA form, the CDR3 reads TGTGCCAGCAGCCCGTCTAATACGGGTAATGGCTACACCTTC. Amino acids: CASSPSNTGNGYTF.

The genes are TRBV29-1 and TRBJ2-7; TRBD2 is a possible D gene (6 bases). The CDR3 runs 12 residues. The germline CDR1 and CDR2 sequences are SQVTM and ANQGSEA. Trimming removed 4 bases from V and 5 bases from J, with 12 bases in between. For the CDR3, the DNA is TGCAGCGTTGTGCGGGACCCCCACGAGCAGTACTTC. It yields the protein CSVVRDPHEQYF.

V and J are TRBV11-1 and TRBJ2-2; D ambiguous. Germline CDR1 reads SGHAT; CDR2 reads FQDESV (reference sequence). Between the trimmed V and J ends, which lost 5 bases and 1 base, there was a span of 2 bases. There are 12 residues in the CDR3. CDR3 sequence: CASSLNTGELFF. Here the CDR3 DNA reads TGTGCCAGCAGCCTGAACACCGGGGAGCTGTTTTTT.

The rearrangement joins TRBV7-3 to TRBJ1-2; the D gene is possibly TRBD1 (6 bases). V lost 0 bases, J lost 4 bases, and 15 bases lay in between. CDR1 is SGHTA and CDR2 is FQGTGA in the germline V gene. The CDR3 loop spans 16 amino acids. CDR3 DNA sequence: TGTGCCAGCAGCTTAACCCCTGGGGGCGGCTTCTATGGCTACACCTTC. Its protein product is CASSLTPGGGFYGYTF.

V usage is TRBV27 and J usage is TRBJ1-2; 10 nucleotides line up with TRBD1. The CDR3 is 14 amino acids. Germline CDR1 MNHEY, CDR2 SMNVEV (reference sequence). V trimming: 5 bases; J trimming: 6 bases; junction bases outside the gene matches: 6. CDR3 bases: TGTGCCAGCAGTCCGACAGGGGGCATCGATGGCTACACCTTC. This sequence encodes CASSPTGGIDGYTF.

The gene calls are TRBV12-3 or TRBV12-4 and TRBJ2-5; D gene uncertain. The CDR3 loop spans 13 amino acids. The ends were cut back, 5 bases at V and 2 bases at J, with 9 bases in the middle. The CDR3 spells CASSRDTQETQYF. Written as DNA, the CDR3 is TGTGCCAGCAGTCGTGATACACAAGAGACCCAGTACTTC.

The J gene is TRBJ1-1, the V gene TRBV5-1; 10 nucleotides line up with TRBD1. V gave up 0 bases and J gave up 3 bases; unmatched junction bases: 2. The CDR3 contains 15 residues. Germline assignment: CDR1 SGHRS and CDR2 YFSETQ. The CDR3 sequence is CASSLAGTGDTEAFF. CDR3 nucleotide sequence: TGCGCCAGCAGCTTGGCCGGGACAGGGGACACTGAAGCTTTCTTT. The full variable domain, in which reference TRBV5-1 and TRBJ1-1 provide the parts outside the CDR3, is KAGVTQTPRYLIKTRGQQVTLSCSPISGHRSVSWYQQTPGQGLQFLFEYFSETQRNKGNFPGRFSGRQFSNSRSEMNVSTLELGDSALYLCASSLAGTGDTEAFFGQGTRLTVV.

This clone has just one count. CDR3 sequence reads: CASSPRMTGTDTQYF. The DNA of the CDR3 is TGTGCCAGCAGCCCTCGTATGACGGGGACAGATACGCAGTATTTT. The chain carries TRBV14 and TRBJ2-3, with D perhaps matching TRBD2 (5 bases). The CDR3 contains 15 residues. Trimming pared 4 bases from V and 3 bases from J, leaving 14 bases between. Per the germline V gene, CDR1 is SGHDN and CDR2 is FVKESK.